Sequencing of this T cell receptor beta chain was carried out in a study of blood T cell repertoires in COVID-19. About the study: T cells, B-cell-depleted T cells, or PBMCs supplied cDNA or gDNA.

A Seattle source enrolled patients during active infection and followed them longitudinally. This clone was counted between two and nine times. Per the study methods: Using reference gene primer amplification, nucleated cell counts were estimated. Clones were read by immunoSEQ multiplex PCR, and TCRdb kept only the in-frame ones, dropping some. The DNA gave D and trimming, while V, J and clone size come from that table. The sample holds over 65,000 clones, 75% to 90% seen once. Between the trimmed V and J ends, which lost 4 bases and 6 bases, there was a span of 13 bases. Germline loops: CDR1 SGHTA, CDR2 FQGNSA. The CDR3 covers 13 residues.

Sequencing was carried out using peripheral blood. This TCR derives from a man older than 75 with COVID-19, enrolled during active disease. The chain combines TRBV7-2 with TRBJ2-7, with D possibly matching TRBD1 (5 bases). Written as DNA, the CDR3 is TGTGCCAGCAGCTCCGTCCCAGGGTCCGAGCAGTACTTC. It translates to CASSSVPGSEQYF.